What follows describes a single T cell receptor beta chain. This CDR3 comprises 14 residues. V was shortened by 8 bases and J by 6 bases, with 14 bases between the two germline ends. Germline loops: CDR1 SEHNR, CDR2 FQNEAQ (reference sequence). Original methodology: For nucleated cells, counts were estimated from reference gene primer amplification. The assay was immunoSEQ multiplex PCR, and TCRdb's table has in-frame clones only and misses some. V, J and clone size derive from that table, while D and trimming were established from the DNA sequence. The table includes about 250,000 clones, around 88% detected once. This record belongs to a study of blood T cell repertoires in COVID-19. Study overall: Samples of COVID-19 (acute and convalescent) were obtained from the United States, Italy and Spain. T cells, B-cell-depleted T cells, or PBMCs provided the cDNA or gDNA that served as material.

The TCR sequence derives from an elderly man with acute or convalescent COVID-19. Material for sequencing was peripheral blood. J is TRBJ1-6 and V is TRBV7-9; D not resolved. The CDR3 spells CASRRGVGNSPLHF. For the CDR3, the DNA is TGTGCCAGCCGCAGAGGAGTTGGTAATTCACCCCTCCACTTT.